This paragraph reports one TCR beta chain. What it binds is not known. Possible read error: a much larger clone is one base away. The conserved phenylalanine or tryptophan is not found at the CDR3 terminus, so this likely reflects a read error. Using RNA transcripts as the source, TCR beta CDR3 regions were amplified. HTBI primers were used for first-round RT-PCR of the TCR CDR3. Each CDR3 protein gets one entry after TCRdb re-called the multiplex PCR reads with MiXCR. This sample carries approximately 410,000 distinct CDR3 sequences, approximately 14% of them seen once, and the ten largest clones take over 10%. These data originate in a study of T cells in Graves' hyperthyroidism and ophthalmopathy. Study observations and caveats: Most thyroid clonotypes with frequency above 0.001 were detected in blood.

This TCR was recovered from a young man with Graves' ophthalmopathy. Sequencing was carried out using blood.

In DNA, the CDR3 is TGTGCCAGCAGCGCCAGACAGGTTACAGATACGCAGTATCTT. Protein product: CASSARQVTDTQYL. V usage is TRBV7-6 and J usage is TRBJ2-3; tentatively, D is TRBD1 (6 bases). Per germline, CDR1 SGHVS and CDR2 FNYEAQ. This CDR3 is 14 amino acids long. The V end was cut by 5 bases, the J end by 3 bases, with 12 bases between.